These 10 T cell receptor beta chains share one sample of origin, sequenced in a study of T-cell reconstitution after alpha-beta-depleted transplantation in children (dated by TCRdb to 2016 to 2017). Sample treatment or condition, as interpreted from the label and publication: allogeneic hematopoietic cell transplantation with graft depleted of TCRalphabeta T cells and CD19 B cells. The library was made by PCR. The instrument was an Illumina HiSeq 2500. TCR libraries were prepared with molecular barcoding, using unique molecular identifiers to normalize TCRbeta repertoire quantification. TCRdb reprocessed the public reads (quality trimming at Q25 with fastp, clone calling with MiXCR) and kept in-frame beta chains. Every CDR3 protein is listed once, alongside the most common genes and DNA of its rows. The sample yields fewer than 550,000 distinct CDR3 sequences; approximately 10% were counted once. The ten largest account for roughly 15% of the sample.

The specimen comprised PBMCs, mostly from graft donor cells, sampled 180 days after TCRalphabeta/CD19-depleted stem cell transplant. The receptors come from a female patient younger than 10 who had a stem cell transplant for aplastic anemia, so the T cells may come from the graft donor.

This clonotype was recorded at least ten times. V is TRBV20-1 and J is TRBJ2-1, with 10 bases fitting TRBD1. The CDR3 is 14 residues long. V shed 5 bases, J shed 8 bases, and the junction held 9 bases outside the gene matches. CDR1 and CDR2 from the germline V gene are DFQATT and SNEGSKA (reference sequence). This CDR3 reads CSAPDRGGIDEQFF. The CDR3 DNA sequence: TGCAGTGCTCCGGACAGGGGGGGGATCGATGAGCAGTTCTTC.

This rearrangement joins TRBV20-1 to TRBJ1-5; no clear D. This CDR3 is 14 amino acids long. The ends were cut back, 2 bases at V and 2 bases at J, with 10 bases in the middle. The germline V gene has CDR1 DFQATT and CDR2 SNEGSKA (reference sequence). The CDR3 loop is CSARSLSGNQPQHF. The CDR3 bases are TGCAGTGCTAGAAGCCTGTCGGGCAATCAGCCCCAGCATTTT.

This clonotype appeared a few times. CDR3 in amino acids: CASSESEGRGVAKNIQYF. DNA for the CDR3: TGTGCCAGCAGTGAAAGCGAGGGAAGGGGCGTAGCCAAAAACATTCAGTACTTC. This chain connects TRBV25-1 to TRBJ2-4; D is possibly TRBD1 or TRBD2 (5 bases each). The CDR3 spans 18 residues. Trimming took off 2 bases at V and 0 bases at J, with 17 bases between the two ends. From germline, CDR1 is MGHDK and CDR2 SYGVNS.

This chain links TRBV6-5 with TRBJ2-1; D is ambiguous. Between the trimmed V and J ends, which lost 0 bases and 4 bases, there was a span of 13 bases. CDR1 and CDR2 (germline): MNHEY, SVGAGI. The CDR3 is 16 residues long. Written as DNA, the CDR3 is TGTGCCAGCAGTTACTCGGGCGGATTCGGGTACAATGAGCAGTTCTTC. It translates to CASSYSGGFGYNEQFF.

This clonotype appeared many times. The gene calls are TRBV10-3 and TRBJ2-3, with 10 bases identical to TRBD1. The CDR3 extends over 16 amino acids. Looked up from germline, CDR1 is ENHRY and CDR2 is SYGVKD. With 2 bases clipped from V and 3 bases from J, the junction kept 5 bases outside the gene matches. For the CDR3, the DNA is TGTGCCATCAGTGAGATCGGGACAGGGGAAACAGATACGCAGTATTTT. It codes for CAISEIGTGETDTQYF.

This clonotype has ten or more counts. The chain is built from TRBV5-1 and TRBJ2-1; 8 bases fit TRBD2. The CDR3 spans 15 residues. Looked up from germline, CDR1 is SGHRS and CDR2 is YFSETQ. V lost 4 bases to trimming and J lost 5 bases; unmatched junction nucleotides: 8. The CDR3 DNA reads TGCGCCAGCAGCCCAAGGGCGGGGGGAAACAATGAGCAGTTCTTC. This sequence encodes CASSPRAGGNNEQFF.

This chain joins TRBV4-3 and TRBJ1-1; D is unclear. Germline V gives CDR1 LGHNA, CDR2 YSLEER. The V gene lost 2 bases and the J gene lost 1 base, with 14 bases spanning the gap. The CDR3 covers 16 residues. The chain's CDR3 is CASSQSPRVRNTEAFF. For the CDR3, the DNA is TGCGCCAGCAGCCAATCCCCTCGGGTAAGGAACACTGAAGCTTTCTTT.

This clonotype was seen more than once but under ten times. This chain connects TRBV5-4 to TRBJ1-3; TRBD1 is a possible D gene (5 bases). This CDR3 has 15 residues. Per germline, CDR1 SGHNT and CDR2 YYREEE (reference sequence). V shed 2 bases and J shed 0 bases, with 9 bases lying between them. The CDR3 reads CASSFDSYSGNTIYF. In nucleotides, the CDR3 is TGTGCCAGCAGCTTTGACAGCTACTCTGGAAACACCATATATTTT. Variable domain in full (rest from reference TRBV5-4 and TRBJ1-3): ETGVTQSPTHLIKTRGQQVTLRCSSQSGHNTVSWYQQALGQGPQFIFQYYREEENGRGNFPPRFSGLQFPNYSSELNVNALELDDSALYLCASSFDSYSGNTIYFGEGSWLTVV.

The chain is built from TRBV20-1 and TRBJ2-3, with D possibly matching TRBD2 (6 bases). CDR1 is DFQATT and CDR2 is SNEGSKA in the germline V gene (reference sequence). The V end lost 6 bases, the J end lost 0 bases, and 10 bases lay between the germline ends. This CDR3 spans 13 amino acids. CDR3 region: CSAGTASTDTQYF. DNA for the CDR3: TGCAGTGCCGGGACTGCTAGCACAGATACGCAGTATTTT.

The sample holds many counts of this clonotype. The V call is TRBV11-2, the J call TRBJ2-3; possible D gene TRBD1, 6 bases. The CDR3 is made up of 16 amino acids. CDR1 SGHAT and CDR2 FQNNGV come from the germline V gene. Between the trimmed V and J ends, which lost 5 bases and 10 bases, there was a span of 25 bases. CDR3 nucleotide sequence: TGTGCCAGCAGCGGAACAGGGTCCCACCCACAAGGTTCGCAGTATTTT. Its translation is CASSGTGSHPQGSQYF.